This TCR beta chain was observed in a study of cytomegalovirus exposure and HLA in healthy donors. Trimming removed 2 bases from V and 8 bases from J; junction bases left unmatched: 12. Looked up from germline, CDR1 is LNHNV and CDR2 is YYDKDF (reference sequence). The CDR3 sequence is 16 residues long. 60 Vbeta and 13 Jbeta primers were used in PCR. Generated by immunoSEQ multiplex PCR, the TCRdb table keeps only in-frame clones and is missing some. This repertoire shows fewer than 250,000 clones, roughly 80% found once; its top ten account for 1.6%. Concerning this clone: Its cognate antigen is unknown.

As for the donors, each was a healthy bone marrow donor. General study points: For most TCR beta V segments, an earlier analysis put the productive rate at about 87% or about 30% of the time. Generally TCR sequences proved uncommon, though certain public TCRs appeared in numerous donors.

The clonotype was recovered from a woman aged 45-60 years in good health and CMV-seronegative. The V call is TRBV15, the J call TRBJ2-1; 7 bases are a match to TRBD2. The sequenced sample consisted of PBMCs. This CDR3 is CATSRPRGGVLDEQFF. DNA of the CDR3: TGTGCCACCAGCAGACCGAGGGGAGGGGTGTTGGATGAGCAGTTCTTC.